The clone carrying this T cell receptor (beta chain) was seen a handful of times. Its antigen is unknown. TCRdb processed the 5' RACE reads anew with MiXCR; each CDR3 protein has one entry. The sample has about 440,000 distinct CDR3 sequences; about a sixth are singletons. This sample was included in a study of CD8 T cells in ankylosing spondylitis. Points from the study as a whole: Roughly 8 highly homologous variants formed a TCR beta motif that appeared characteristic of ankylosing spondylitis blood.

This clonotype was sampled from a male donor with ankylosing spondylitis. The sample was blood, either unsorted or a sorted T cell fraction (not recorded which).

CDR3: CASSQLGAGQYF. The CDR3 region has the DNA TGTGCCAGCAGCCAACTAGGGGCCGGTCAGTACTTC. V and J are TRBV3-1 and TRBJ2-7; tentative D call: TRBD1 (5 bases). CDR1 and CDR2 from the germline V gene are LGHDT and YNNKEL (reference sequence). The CDR3 spans 12 residues. Trimming pared 2 bases from V and 10 bases from J, leaving 12 bases between.